This T cell receptor (beta chain) was found in a study of Ad26.COV2.S vaccination and SARS-CoV-2 variants. For the study at large: The donor belonged to the COV1001 Ad26.COV2.S trial arm. Recipients of Ad26.COV2.S got it intramuscularly, once or twice 56 days apart.

As for treatment: 15 to 20 received Ad26.COV2.S at low or high dose, single or two shots; about 5 received placebo; per-sample allocation not given. Sampling was performed 63 days after the first vaccine or placebo injection. Libraries were prepared by immunoSEQ multiplex PCR; TCRdb keeps only in-frame clonotypes and omits some of them. Altogether more than 400,000 clones are present, 80% to 95% being singletons, with the ten largest covering roughly 3.9%. CDR3 length: 15 residues. After removal of 4 bases from V and 2 bases from J, the junction contained 7 bases not matched to a gene. Germline lookup yields CDR1 SGHTA and CDR2 FQGNSA.

The source of this sequence is a person aged 18-60 years who received the Ad26.COV2.S COVID-19 vaccine or a placebo. The sequences come from peripheral blood, collected in a trial of Ad26.COV2.S vaccine versus placebo. This chain links TRBV7-2 with TRBJ2-5, with 7 bases aligning to TRBD1. The CDR3 DNA is TGTGCCAGCAGCTACGACAGGGCCTCACAAGAGACCCAGTACTTC. Translation gives CASSYDRASQETQYF.